The rows below give T cell receptor beta chains drawn from one sample of a study of T cell clusters in autoimmune cytopenias. For each CDR3 protein, TCRdb gives one entry from its re-call of the multiplex PCR reads, without DNA. Its listing shows 3,500 to 5,000 distinct CDR3 sequences. The same data also went into a second study, on T cell repertoires in aging, cancer and after chemotherapy.

Material for sequencing was peripheral blood. These receptors originate from a human donor in good health. Both conserved end residues are part of each CDR3. Size values are once, few and many counts, or a class for expanded clones, and some rows have none.

j_gene	abundance	v_gene	CDR3aa
TRBJ2-1	-	TRBV5-1	CASSLSGGTYNEQFF
TRBJ2-3	medium-sized	TRBV19	CASSRRQGGFPRTSPITDTQYF
TRBJ2-5	-	TRBV12-3/TRBV12-4	CASGPRGTQYF
TRBJ1-5	-	TRBV12-3/TRBV12-4	CASSLASGSQPQHF
TRBJ2-5	-	TRBV5-6	CASSLVGGQETQYF
TRBJ2-6	-	TRBV6-5	CASSARQGTGANVLTF
TRBJ1-6	-	TRBV7-9	CASSRDRPSSYNSPLHF
TRBJ2-3	medium-sized	TRBV30	CAWTPSTDTQYF
TRBJ1-6	medium-sized	TRBV5-5	CASSLETQGSRVHF
TRBJ1-2	-	TRBV18	CASSPPSSGIHGYTF
TRBJ2-3	-	TRBV7-6	CASSLAQRGTDTQYF
TRBJ1-4	-	TRBV28	CASTDHRANEKLFF
TRBJ2-7	-	TRBV12-3/TRBV12-4	CASSLRRGGSYEQYF
TRBJ2-1	-	TRBV12-3/TRBV12-4	CASSLRRGGSYEQFF
TRBJ2-1	medium-sized	TRBV19	CASSLPGLVGNEQFF
TRBJ2-2	medium-sized	TRBV5-5	CASSPDGWATGELFF
TRBJ1-1	-	TRBV4-3	CASSLGMGTEAFF
TRBJ1-2	medium-sized	TRBV19	CASSKGQGTTNYGYTF
TRBJ2-1	-	TRBV6-2/TRBV6-3	CASSYLRGEDEQFF
TRBJ2-7	-	TRBV7-6	CASSRESGWTEQYF